These 14 T cell receptor beta chains share one sample of origin, sequenced in a study of identical twins. MiXCR, applied by TCRdb to the 5' RACE reads, yields one record per CDR3 protein. The table records about 240,000 distinct CDR3 sequences, around 7.6% of them present only once. These data are also associated with another study on yellow fever vaccine responses in identical twins.

The sequenced material came from CD8+ T cells sorted from blood. The receptors shown here come from a woman aged 18 to 35 in good health.

This clonotype was observed many times. The V call is TRBV6-4, the J call TRBJ2-1, with D perhaps matching TRBD2 (6 bases). Trimming cost V 2 bases and J 9 bases, with 11 bases left between them. The CDR3 consists of 13 residues. Per the germline V gene, CDR1 is MRHNA and CDR2 is SNTAGT. The CDR3 nucleotides are TGTGCCAGCAGTGACCTTGGGACTGGTGAGCAGTTCTTC. As protein: CASSDLGTGEQFF.

This clonotype was counted between two and nine times. CDR3 in DNA: TGTGCCAGCAGCCCAGGCGGAGTTTATGGCTACACCTTC. Translated, it gives CASSPGGVYGYTF. V usage is TRBV11-2 and J usage is TRBJ1-2; the D is unclear. Germline assignment: CDR1 SGHAT and CDR2 FQNNGV. Trimming cost V 5 bases and J 5 bases, with 12 bases left between them. The CDR3 is 13 residues long.

In this sample, this clonotype turned up a few times. V gene TRBV24-1 combines with J gene TRBJ2-1, with D hard to call. The V gene's germline CDR1 is KGHDR and CDR2 SFDVKD. The CDR3 is 12 residues long. V was cut by 3 bases and J by 8 bases, with 7 bases left in between. CDR3 region: CATSDGWDEQFF. The CDR3, as DNA: TGTGCCACCAGTGATGGGTGGGATGAGCAGTTCTTC.

This chain uses TRBV20-1 with TRBJ1-2; 8 nucleotides line up with TRBD1. The V gene end was trimmed by 5 bases and the J gene end by 6 bases; junction bases not matched to a gene: 2. This CDR3 region has 11 residues. The germline V gene encodes CDR1 DFQATT and CDR2 SNEGSKA (reference sequence). The DNA for the CDR3 is TGCAGTGCTCCAGGGGGCGATGGCTACACCTTC. Translating gives CSAPGGDGYTF.

V is TRBV23-1 and J is TRBJ2-1; 7 bases map to TRBD1. TRBV23-1 is sorted into the ORF group, with uncertain function. The CDR3 sequence is 16 residues long. Trimming removed 6 bases from V and 3 bases from J; junction bases left unmatched: 11. The CDR3 loop reads CASSPAGGLGYNEQFF. The CDR3 bases are TGCGCCAGCAGCCCTGCAGGGGGTTTAGGCTACAATGAGCAGTTCTTC.

The chain couples TRBV5-8 to TRBJ2-5, with 11 bases that match TRBD2. This CDR3 comprises 14 residues. Losses at the gene ends were 4 bases for V and 4 bases for J; bases not matched to a gene: 3. CDR1 and CDR2 (germline): SGHTS, YDEGEE. The CDR3 bases are TGTGCCAGCAGCCATGGACTAGCGGGAGAGACCCAGTACTTC. Protein product: CASSHGLAGETQYF.

This clonotype was observed at least ten times. The chain's CDR3 is CASSGGPYGYTF. CDR3 nucleotide sequence: TGCGCCAGCAGCGGGGGCCCTTATGGCTACACCTTC. The chain carries TRBV5-1 and TRBJ1-2; tentatively, D is TRBD1 (6 bases). V was cut by 4 bases and J by 5 bases, with 9 bases left in between. The CDR3 is 12 residues long. CDR1 and CDR2 (germline): SGHRS, YFSETQ.

This chain joins TRBV29-1 and TRBJ1-2, with D perhaps matching TRBD1 (6 bases). This CDR3 region has 12 residues. V was shortened by 3 bases and J by 4 bases, with 9 bases between the two germline ends. Germline assignment: CDR1 SQVTM and CDR2 ANQGSEA. The CDR3 sequence: CSVEDRTYGYTF. In DNA form, the CDR3 reads TGCAGCGTTGAGGACAGAACCTATGGCTACACCTTC.

The chain carries TRBV10-2 and TRBJ1-2; D not certain. Germline loops: CDR1 WSHSY, CDR2 SAAADI. Deletions cut 0 bases from V and 8 bases from J, with 25 bases between. There are 18 residues in the CDR3. The CDR3 sequence is CASSESTRVTAPGIGYTF. The CDR3, as DNA: TGCGCCAGCAGTGAGTCGACGAGGGTTACGGCCCCGGGGATCGGCTACACCTTC.

This clonotype has a count of ten or more. This chain uses TRBV11-2 with TRBJ2-3; 9 nucleotides match TRBD2. The CDR3 is made up of 16 amino acids. CDR1 and CDR2 (germline): SGHAT, FQNNGV. V shed 3 bases and J 2 bases; nucleotides not matched to a gene: 6. The CDR3, as DNA: TGTGCCAGCAGCTTTGAGCTAGCGGGAAACACAGATACGCAGTATTTT. Its translation: CASSFELAGNTDTQYF.

This clonotype was seen many times. This chain uses TRBV7-9 with TRBJ1-2; 10 bases align to TRBD1. The junction had 5 bases not matched to a gene; V was cut back by 4 bases and J by 3 bases. The CDR3 is 15 residues long. CDR1 is SEHNR and CDR2 is FQNEAQ in the germline V gene (reference sequence). CDR3 in amino acids: CASSSFGTGDYGYTF. The DNA of the CDR3 is TGTGCCAGCAGCTCATTCGGGACAGGGGACTATGGCTACACCTTC.

This clonotype was observed a handful of times. The chain joins TRBV29-1 to TRBJ2-6, with D tentatively TRBD2 (6 bases). The germline gives CDR1 SQVTM, CDR2 ANQGSEA. V was trimmed by 3 bases and J by 6 bases, leaving 12 bases between them. The CDR3 length is 14 residues. The CDR3 sequence is CSVELRREANVLTF. The CDR3 bases are TGCAGCGTTGAGTTGCGGAGGGAGGCCAACGTCCTGACTTTC.

The sample holds a few counts of this clonotype. J is TRBJ2-1 and V is TRBV5-5; 10 positions agree with TRBD2. The CDR3 extends over 15 amino acids. CDR1 and CDR2 (germline): SGHKS, YYEKEE (reference sequence). The J segment lost 12 bases and the V segment lost 0 bases, leaving 9 bases of the junction unmatched. CDR3 in amino acids: CASSLGGLAGEAQFF. The CDR3 nucleotides read TGTGCCAGCAGCTTGGGGGGGCTAGCGGGAGAAGCGCAGTTCTTC.

This clonotype was detected many times. The rearrangement uses TRBV7-6 and TRBJ1-4, with D perhaps TRBD1 (6 bases). V was clipped by 2 bases and J by 7 bases, with 14 bases between them. There are 15 residues in the CDR3. Per germline, CDR1 SGHVS and CDR2 FNYEAQ. The CDR3: CASSLFGGASEKLFF. CDR3 coding DNA: TGTGCCAGCAGCTTATTTGGGGGCGCAAGTGAAAAACTGTTTTTT.